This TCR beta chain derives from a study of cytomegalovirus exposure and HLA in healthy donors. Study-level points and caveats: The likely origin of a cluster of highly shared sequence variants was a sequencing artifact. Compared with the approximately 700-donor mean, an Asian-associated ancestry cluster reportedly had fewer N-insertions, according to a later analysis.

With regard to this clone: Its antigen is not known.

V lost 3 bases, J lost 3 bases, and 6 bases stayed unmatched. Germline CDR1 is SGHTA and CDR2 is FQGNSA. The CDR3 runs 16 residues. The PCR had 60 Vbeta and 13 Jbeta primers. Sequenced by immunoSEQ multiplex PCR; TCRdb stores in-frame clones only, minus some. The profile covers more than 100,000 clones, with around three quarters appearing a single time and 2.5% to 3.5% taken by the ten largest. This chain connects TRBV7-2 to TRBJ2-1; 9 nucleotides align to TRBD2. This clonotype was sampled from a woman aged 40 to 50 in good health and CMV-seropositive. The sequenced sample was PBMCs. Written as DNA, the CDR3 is TGTGCCAGCAGCTTTCGAAGCGGGGGGAGCTACAATGAGCAGTTCTTC. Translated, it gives CASSFRSGGSYNEQFF. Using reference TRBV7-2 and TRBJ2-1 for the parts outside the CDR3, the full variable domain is GAGVSQSPSNKVTEKGKDVELRCDPISGHTALYWYRQSLGQGLEFLIYFQGNSAPDKSGLPSDRFSAERTGGSVSTLTIQRTQQEDSAVYLCASSFRSGGSYNEQFFGPGTRLTVL.